This T cell receptor beta chain was recorded in a study of T cell changes during pregnancy in multiple sclerosis. Only in-frame clones appear in the TCRdb table, and some are missing; sequencing was by immunoSEQ multiplex PCR. The sample comprises tens of thousands of clones, just under 95% of which are singletons, and 0.75% rests with the top ten. The CDR3 is 14 residues long. CDR1 is LNHDA, CDR2 SQIVND, per germline (reference sequence). The ends were cut back, 5 bases at V and 8 bases at J, with 18 bases in the middle. V usage is TRBV19 and J usage is TRBJ1-2, with a tentative D call TRBD1 (5 bases). The source material was peripheral blood, sampled in the second trimester of pregnancy. The sequence was collected from a female donor in good health, enrolled as a control in a pregnancy study. Here the CDR3 reads CASSGRQTGGGYTF. DNA for the CDR3: TGTGCCAGTAGTGGCCGACAGACCGGCGGAGGCTACACCTTC.